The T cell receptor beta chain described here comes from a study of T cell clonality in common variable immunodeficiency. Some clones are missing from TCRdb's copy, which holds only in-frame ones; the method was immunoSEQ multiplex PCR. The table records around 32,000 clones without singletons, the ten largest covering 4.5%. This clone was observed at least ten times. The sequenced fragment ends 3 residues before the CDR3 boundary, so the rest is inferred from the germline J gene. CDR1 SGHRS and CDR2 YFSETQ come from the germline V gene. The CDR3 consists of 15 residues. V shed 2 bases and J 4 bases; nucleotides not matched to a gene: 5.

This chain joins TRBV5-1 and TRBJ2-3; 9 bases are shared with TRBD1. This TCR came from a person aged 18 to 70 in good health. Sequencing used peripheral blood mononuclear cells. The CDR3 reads CASSLGQGYSDTQYF. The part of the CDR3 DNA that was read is TGCGCCAGCAGCTTAGGACAGGGGTATTCAGATACG.